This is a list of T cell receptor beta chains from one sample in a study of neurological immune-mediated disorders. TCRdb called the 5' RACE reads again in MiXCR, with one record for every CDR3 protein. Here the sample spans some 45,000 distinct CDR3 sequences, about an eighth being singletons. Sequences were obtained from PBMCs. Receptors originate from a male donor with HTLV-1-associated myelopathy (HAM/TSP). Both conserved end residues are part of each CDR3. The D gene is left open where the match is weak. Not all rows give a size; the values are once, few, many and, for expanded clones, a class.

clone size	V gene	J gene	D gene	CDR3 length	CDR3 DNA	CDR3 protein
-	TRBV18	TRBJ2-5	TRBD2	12	TGTGACAGCTCCCCTAGCGGGGAGGCCCAGTACTTC	CDSSPSGEAQYF
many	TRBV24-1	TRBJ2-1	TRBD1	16	TGTGCCACCAGCGCAATCCCAGGGGGCACGTACAATGAGCAGTTCTTC	CATSAIPGGTYNEQFF
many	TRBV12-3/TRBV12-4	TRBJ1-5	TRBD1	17	TGTGCCAGCAGCCCGGGACAGGGGATGGGCGGCAATCAGCCCCAGCATTTT	CASSPGQGMGGNQPQHF
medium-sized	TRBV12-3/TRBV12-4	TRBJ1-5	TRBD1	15	TGTGCCAGCAGCCCCAGACAGGGGGCGGATCAGCCCCAGCATTTT	CASSPRQGADQPQHF
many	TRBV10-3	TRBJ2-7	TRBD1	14	TGTGCCATCAGCGTGGACAGGGCTTCCTACGAGCAGTACTTC	CAISVDRASYEQYF
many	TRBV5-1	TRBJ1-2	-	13	TGCGCCAGCAGCTTGACAGGCCCTTATGGCTACACCTTC	CASSLTGPYGYTF
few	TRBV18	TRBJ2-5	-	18	TGTGCCAGCTCACGGTACCCCGTAGGGACGGTTGCGGCAGAGACCCAGTACTTC	CASSRYPVGTVAAETQYF
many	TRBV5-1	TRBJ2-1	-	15	TGCGCCAGCACGCCCCTGGCATCAACCTACAATGAGCAGTTCTTC	CASTPLASTYNEQFF
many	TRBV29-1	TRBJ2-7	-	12	TGCAGCTGTAAACAGGTCTCGGACGAGCAGTACTTC	CSCKQVSDEQYF
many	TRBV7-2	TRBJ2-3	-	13	TGTGCCAGCAGCCGGATCTCCCCAGATACGCAGTATTTT	CASSRISPDTQYF
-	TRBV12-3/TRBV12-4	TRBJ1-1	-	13	TGTGCCAGCACACAACAGTTGAACACTGAAGTTTTCTTT	CASTQQLNTEVFF
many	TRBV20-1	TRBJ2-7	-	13	TGCAGTGCTAGAGAGACGGGAACCTACGAGCAGTACTTC	CSARETGTYEQYF
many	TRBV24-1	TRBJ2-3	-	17	TGTGCCACCAGTGATTTACGAGCAGGCATCGCGGCAGATACGCAGTATTTT	CATSDLRAGIAADTQYF
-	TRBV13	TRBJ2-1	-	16	TGTGCCAGCAGCGCCCCCCAGGCGAGCTCCTACAATGAGCAGTTCTTC	CASSAPQASSYNEQFF
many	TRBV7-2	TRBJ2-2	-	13	TGTGCCAGCAGCTTCGGGTACACCGGGGAGCTGTTTTTT	CASSFGYTGELFF
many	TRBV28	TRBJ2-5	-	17	TGTGCCAGCAGTTTATTGGAGGGGACACGGACTGGTGAGACCCAGTACTTC	CASSLLEGTRTGETQYF
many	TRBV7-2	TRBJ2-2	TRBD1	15	TGTGCCAGCAGCCCTCTTGGACAGGGGGACGGGGAGCTGTTTTTT	CASSPLGQGDGELFF
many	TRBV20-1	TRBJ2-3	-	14	TGCAGTGCCCCGACCTACACGGGTACAGATACGCAGTATTTT	CSAPTYTGTDTQYF
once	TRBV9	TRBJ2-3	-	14	TGTGCCAGCTGTGGACGGGCCAGCACAGATACGCAGTATTTT	CASCGRASTDTQYF
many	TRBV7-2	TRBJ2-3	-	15	TGTGCCAGCAGCGGAGGTAACCGAGCCGCAGATACGCAGTATTTT	CASSGGNRAADTQYF
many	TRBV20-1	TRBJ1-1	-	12	TGCAGTGCCCTACCCGGGAACACTGAAGCTTTCTTT	CSALPGNTEAFF
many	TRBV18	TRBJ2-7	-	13	TGTGCCAGCTCACCTACGCTACAGGACGAGCAGTACTTC	CASSPTLQDEQYF
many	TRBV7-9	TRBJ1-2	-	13	TGTGCCAGCAGACCGGGACAAGACTATGGCTACACCTTC	CASRPGQDYGYTF
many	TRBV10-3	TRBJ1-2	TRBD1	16	TGTGCCATCAGCCGGGACAGGGGGCCCTTAAACTATGGCTACACCTTC	CAISRDRGPLNYGYTF
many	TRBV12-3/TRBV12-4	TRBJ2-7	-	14	TGTGCCAGCAGTTTCGGGACAACCTCCTACGAGCAGTACTTC	CASSFGTTSYEQYF
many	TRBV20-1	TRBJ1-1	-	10	TGCAGTGCCGGGAACACTGAAGCTTTCTTT	CSAGNTEAFF
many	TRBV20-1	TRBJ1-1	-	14	TGCAGTGCTACGTCATGGGCAGGGAACACTGAAGCTTTCTTT	CSATSWAGNTEAFF
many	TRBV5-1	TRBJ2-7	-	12	TGCGCCAGCAGCTGGACCCGAGCCGAGCAGTACTTC	CASSWTRAEQYF
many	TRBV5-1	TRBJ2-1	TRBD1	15	TGCGCCAGCAGCTGGCGACAGGGGCCTGGTAATGAGCAGTTCTTC	CASSWRQGPGNEQFF
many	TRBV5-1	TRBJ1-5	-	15	TGCGCCAGCAGCCCCGACAGCGGCGGCAATCAGCCCCAGCATTTT	CASSPDSGGNQPQHF
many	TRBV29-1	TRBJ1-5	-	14	TGCAGCGTTGTTATTGCAGGCCGCAATCAGCCCCAGCATTTT	CSVVIAGRNQPQHF
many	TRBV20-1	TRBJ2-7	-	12	TGCAGTGCTGGGACGGTGGGATACGAGCAGTACTTC	CSAGTVGYEQYF
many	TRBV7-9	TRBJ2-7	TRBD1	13	TGTGCCAGCATCCCGGACAGGGGTTACGAGCAGTACTTC	CASIPDRGYEQYF
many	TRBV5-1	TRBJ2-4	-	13	TGCGCCAGCAGCGCGCCAGGGGAGGACATTCAGTACTTC	CASSAPGEDIQYF
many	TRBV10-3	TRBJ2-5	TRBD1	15	TGTGCCATCAGTAGTACGGGACAGGGCCAAGAGACCCAGTACTTC	CAISSTGQGQETQYF
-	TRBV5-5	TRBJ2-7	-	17	TGTGCCAGCAGCCCCCTACAGGGCGGGGGCGTCCCTAGGGAGCAGTACTTC	CASSPLQGGGVPREQYF
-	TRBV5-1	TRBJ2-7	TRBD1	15	TGCGCCAGCAGCTTGGGGAGGGGACAGGTCTACGAGCAGTACTTC	CASSLGRGQVYEQYF
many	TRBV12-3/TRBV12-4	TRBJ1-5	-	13	TGTGCCAGCAGGGGACACCCCGGTGAGCCCCAGCATTTT	CASRGHPGEPQHF
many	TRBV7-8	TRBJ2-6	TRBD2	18	TGTGCCAGCAGCCGACGACTAGCGGGGGGCTCTGGGGCCAACGTCCTGACTTTC	CASSRRLAGGSGANVLTF
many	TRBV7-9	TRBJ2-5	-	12	TGTGCCACCCTCGGACTGTCGCAGACCCAGTACTTC	CATLGLSQTQYF
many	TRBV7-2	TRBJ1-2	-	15	TGTGCCAGCAGTCCTTTTGTCGGAGACGACTATGGCTACACCTTC	CASSPFVGDDYGYTF
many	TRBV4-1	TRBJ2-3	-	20	TGCGCCAGCAGCCAAGAACCCCCAAGGACCGATATGATCCACACAGATACGCAGTATTTT	CASSQEPPRTDMIHTDTQYF
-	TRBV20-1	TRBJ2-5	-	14	TGCAGTGCTAGAGCACCCAACCGGGCAGAGACCCAGTACTTC	CSARAPNRAETQYF
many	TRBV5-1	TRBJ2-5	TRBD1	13	TGCGCCAGCAGCACCAGGGGGCGAGAGACCCAGTACTTC	CASSTRGRETQYF
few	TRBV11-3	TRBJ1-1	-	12	TGTGCCAGCACCGGAGGTGGGACTGAAGCTTTCTTT	CASTGGGTEAFF
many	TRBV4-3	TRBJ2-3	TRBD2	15	TGCGCCAGCAGCCAAAATAGCGGGGGCACAGATACGCAGTATTTT	CASSQNSGGTDTQYF
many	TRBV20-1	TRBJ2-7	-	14	TGCAGTGCTTGTGATGAGGGAGGAGCCTACGAGCAGTACTTC	CSACDEGGAYEQYF
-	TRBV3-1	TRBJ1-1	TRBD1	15	TGTGCCAGCAGCCAAAGGACAGGGCCGGGGTCTGAAGCTTTCTTT	CASSQRTGPGSEAFF
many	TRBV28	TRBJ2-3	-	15	TGTGCCAGCAGCCGAAGTTTAGTTGGAACAGATACGCAGTATTTT	CASSRSLVGTDTQYF
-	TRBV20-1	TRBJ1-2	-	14	TGCAGTGCTAGAGATCTGGGATGGGACAATGGCTACATCTTC	CSARDLGWDNGYIF
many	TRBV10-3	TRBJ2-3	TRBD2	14	TGTGCCATCAGTCCCGCGGGGGGCGCAGATACGCAGTATTTT	CAISPAGGADTQYF
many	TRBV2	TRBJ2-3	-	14	TGTGCCAGCACGAGGGGGGGATTCACAGATACGCAGTATTTT	CASTRGGFTDTQYF
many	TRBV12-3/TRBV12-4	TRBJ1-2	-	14	TGTGCCAGCACCTCGACCGGGACCCAGTATGGCTACACCTTC	CASTSTGTQYGYTF
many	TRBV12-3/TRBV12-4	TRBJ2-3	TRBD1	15	TGTGCCAGCAGTTTGAGGCAAACAGGGGCAGATACGCAGTATTTT	CASSLRQTGADTQYF
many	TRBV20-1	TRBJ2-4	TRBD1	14	TGCAGTGCTAGCTACAGGGGAAGTGGGAACATTCAGTACTTC	CSASYRGSGNIQYF
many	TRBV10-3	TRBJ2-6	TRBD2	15	TGTGCCACCGAGTGGGGGGGCTCTGGGGCCAACGTCCTGACTTTC	CATEWGGSGANVLTF
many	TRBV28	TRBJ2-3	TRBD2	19	TGTGCCAGCAGTCCCCACCCCGGGACTAGCGGGGGGGGCACAGATACGCAGTATTTT	CASSPHPGTSGGGTDTQYF